This T cell receptor (beta chain) was profiled in a study of Ad26.COV2.S vaccination and SARS-CoV-2 variants. Treatment noted: roughly 19 received Ad26.COV2.S at low or high dose, single or two shots; about 5 received placebo; per-sample allocation not given. All samples were drawn on day 63, counting from the first vaccine or placebo injection. Profiling relied on immunoSEQ multiplex PCR, and the TCRdb table lists in-frame clones only, not all of them. This table has around 300,000 clones, under 90% appearing once. The germline CDR1 and CDR2 sequences are MNHNS and SASEGT. The CDR3 sequence is 15 residues long. V shed 2 bases and J shed 0 bases, with 8 bases lying between them.

The sequence was obtained from a person aged 18-65 years who received the Ad26.COV2.S COVID-19 vaccine or a placebo. The V gene is TRBV6-1, the J gene TRBJ1-5, with unresolved D. The input for sequencing was peripheral blood, taken in a trial of Ad26.COV2.S vaccine versus placebo. Here the CDR3 DNA reads TGTGCCAGCAGTGAACCCTGGGATAGCAATCAGCCCCAGCATTTT. Its translation: CASSEPWDSNQPQHF.